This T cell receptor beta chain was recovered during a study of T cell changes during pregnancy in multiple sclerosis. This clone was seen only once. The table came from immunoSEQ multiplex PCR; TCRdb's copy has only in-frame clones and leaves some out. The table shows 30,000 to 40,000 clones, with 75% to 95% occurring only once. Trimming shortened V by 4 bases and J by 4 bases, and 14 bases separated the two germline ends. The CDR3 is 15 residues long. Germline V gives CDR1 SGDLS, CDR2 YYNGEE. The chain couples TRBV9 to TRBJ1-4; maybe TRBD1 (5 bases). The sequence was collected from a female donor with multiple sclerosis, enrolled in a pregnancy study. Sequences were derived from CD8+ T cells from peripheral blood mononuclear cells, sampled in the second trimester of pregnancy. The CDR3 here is CASSSGGQYNEKLFF. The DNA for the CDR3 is TGTGCCAGCAGCTCGGGGGGTCAGTATAATGAAAAACTGTTTTTT.